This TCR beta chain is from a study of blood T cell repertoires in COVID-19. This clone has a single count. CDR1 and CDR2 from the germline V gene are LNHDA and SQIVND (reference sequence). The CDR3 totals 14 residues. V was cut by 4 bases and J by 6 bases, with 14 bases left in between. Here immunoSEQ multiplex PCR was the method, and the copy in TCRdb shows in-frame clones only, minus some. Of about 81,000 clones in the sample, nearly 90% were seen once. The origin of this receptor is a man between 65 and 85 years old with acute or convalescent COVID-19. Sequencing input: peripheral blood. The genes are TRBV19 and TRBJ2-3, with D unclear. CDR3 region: CASSTQTSRDTQYF. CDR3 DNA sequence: TGTGCCAGTAGTACCCAGACTTCAAGGGATACGCAGTATTTT.